This is a list of T cell receptor beta chains from one sample in a study of blood T cell repertoires in COVID-19. The repertoire was sequenced with immunoSEQ multiplex PCR; TCRdb's copy has only in-frame clones and lacks some. This sample has some 380,000 clones, with 70% to 85% found just once. The specimen was peripheral blood. The receptors were gathered from a human donor with acute or convalescent COVID-19. The donor label of this sample is uncertain. CDR3s leave out the opening cysteine and the closing phenylalanine or tryptophan.

v_call cdr3_aa
TRBV3-1/TRBV3-2 ASSPRGVGNEQF
TRBV6-5 ASSRTAGSGNTIY
TRBV4-2 ASSSWAEDVYGYT
TRBV30 AWRRTAGGSSYEQY
TRBV2 ASSPGLAGAIG
TRBV4-1 ASSQAFQATNEKLF
TRBV2 ASSEGAGQTRNTIY
TRBV29-1 SAVTGEVDTEAF
TRBV21-1 ASRPGSRPYNQPQH
TRBV11-1 ASSHGQASKETQY
TRBV30 AWDRQGPRAEAF
TRBV30 AWRPLGGLAGEGTQY
TRBV5-1 ASSFSPGQIYEQY
TRBV30 AWSGAGRSYEQY
TRBV2 ASSARSRRGEQF
TRBV6-5 ASSYRGQAAREAF
TRBV5-1 ASSRSGRGNTGELF
TRBV15 ATSRELKNRDEAF
TRBV19 ASSSPGLRADTQY
TRBV14 ASSQGGRAGELF
TRBV28 ASSSQGQGFSGYT
TRBV7-9 ASSLGGTFLMNTEAF
TRBV19 ASSMRRRGQGYEQY
TRBV12-3/TRBV12-4 ASSFIGQETQY
TRBV30 AWSRQGINEQY
TRBV15 ATSRGSLTVNYGYT
TRBV5-6 ASSFLTGFSGNTIY
TRBV7-9 ASSLGTSRDTQY
TRBV4-2 ASSQAHRQGAGQETQY
TRBV14 ASSQWDIKSYEQY
TRBV5-1 ASSRTSGGPYNEQF
TRBV6-1 ASSESGVFGYT
TRBV11-1 ASSGRTGVYEQY